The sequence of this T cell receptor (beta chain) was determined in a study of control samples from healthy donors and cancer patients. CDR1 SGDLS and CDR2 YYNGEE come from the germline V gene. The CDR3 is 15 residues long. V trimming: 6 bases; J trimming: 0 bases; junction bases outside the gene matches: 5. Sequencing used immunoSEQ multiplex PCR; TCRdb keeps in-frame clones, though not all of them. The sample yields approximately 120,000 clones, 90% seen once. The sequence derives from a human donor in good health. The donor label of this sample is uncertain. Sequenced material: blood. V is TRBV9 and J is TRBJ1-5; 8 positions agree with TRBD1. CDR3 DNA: TGTGCCAGCATGGGGGACAGGAATAGCAATCAGCCCCAGCATTTT. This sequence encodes CASMGDRNSNQPQHF.